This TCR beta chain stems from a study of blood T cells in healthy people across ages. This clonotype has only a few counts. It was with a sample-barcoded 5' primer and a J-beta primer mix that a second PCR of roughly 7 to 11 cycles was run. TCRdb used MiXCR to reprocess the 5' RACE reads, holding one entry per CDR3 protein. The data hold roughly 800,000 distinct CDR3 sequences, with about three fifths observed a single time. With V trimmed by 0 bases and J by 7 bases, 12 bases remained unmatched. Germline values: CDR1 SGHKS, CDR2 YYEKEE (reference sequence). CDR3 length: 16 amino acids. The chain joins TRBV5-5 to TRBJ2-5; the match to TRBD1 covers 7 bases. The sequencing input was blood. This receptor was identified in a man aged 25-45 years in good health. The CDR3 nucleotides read TGTGCCAGCAGCTTGGCAGCCGGGACAGCACAGGGGACCCAGTACTTC. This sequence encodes CASSLAAGTAQGTQYF.